This TCR beta chain was retrieved from a study of T-cell memory formation after mild COVID-19. Study as a whole: For the most part, TCR clusters were specific to one donor.

Study-level points and caveats: In second-wave clones peaking day 37, SARS-CoV-2 specificity remained unconfirmed. Largely, contracting CD4+ clones fell within CM and EM, and contracting CD8+ clones within EMRA.

There are a few counts of this clonotype. Its antigen remains unknown. The germline V gene encodes CDR1 GTSNPN and CDR2 SVGIG (reference sequence). The CDR3 covers 13 residues. V was pared by 3 bases and J by 3 bases, with 9 bases between. TCRdb processed the 5' RACE reads anew with MiXCR; each CDR3 protein has one entry. The repertoire holds roughly 480,000 distinct CDR3 sequences, with nearly 25% as singletons. Sequencing used PBMCs or a T cell subset sorted from them (not recorded which). The receptor was derived from an adult woman who had mild COVID-19 (a few samples of this study predate the infection). Cell type and time point are not known. The chain recombines TRBV30 with TRBJ2-1, with D perhaps being TRBD1 or TRBD2 (5 bases each). CDR3 region: CAWRGDSYNEQFF. DNA of the CDR3: TGTGCCTGGAGGGGAGACAGCTACAATGAGCAGTTCTTC.